A single sample is the source of the 26 T cell receptor beta chains below, sequenced in a study of Ad26.COV2.S vaccination and SARS-CoV-2 variants. Treatment described: approximately 18 received Ad26.COV2.S at low or high dose, single or two shots; several received placebo; per-sample allocation not given. Sampling took place 63 days after the first vaccine or placebo injection. Assay used: immunoSEQ multiplex PCR; TCRdb lists only in-frame clones, some missing. This table has 200,000 to 250,000 clones, 85% to 90% appearing once. The material sequenced was peripheral blood, taken in a trial of Ad26.COV2.S vaccine versus placebo. These receptors were obtained from a person aged 18-65 years who received the Ad26.COV2.S COVID-19 vaccine or a placebo.

This clone was seen once. This chain joins TRBV6-5 and TRBJ2-5, with D possibly matching TRBD2 (7 bases). The CDR3 contains 15 residues. V lost 6 bases and J lost 5, with 19 bases in between. Germline lookup yields CDR1 MNHEY and CDR2 SVGAGI. The CDR3 DNA reads as TGTGCCAGCAGGACGACATGGGGGGGCGGCGAGACCCAGTACTTC. Translating gives CASRTTWGGGETQYF.

V usage is TRBV27 and J usage is TRBJ1-3; D is undetermined. Per the germline V gene, CDR1 is MNHEY and CDR2 is SMNVEV (reference sequence). The CDR3 runs to 16 residues. The V gene lost 2 bases and the J gene lost 0 bases, with 11 bases spanning the gap. DNA of the CDR3: TGTGCCAGCAGTTTAAGAACCCAGCTCTCTGGAAACACCATATATTTT. It specifies CASSLRTQLSGNTIYF.

This chain joins TRBV12-3 or TRBV12-4 and TRBJ2-2; D could derive from TRBD1 or TRBD2 (5 bases each). V lost 6 bases, J lost 7 bases, and 12 bases lay in between. The CDR3 extends over 13 amino acids. Written as DNA, the CDR3 is TGTGCCAGCAGGGCCAGGGAGAGCGGGGAGCTGTTTTTT. It encodes CASRARESGELFF.

This chain connects TRBV6-5 to TRBJ2-2; D perhaps matches TRBD2 (6 bases). V shed 7 bases and J shed 7 bases, with 10 bases lying between them. There are 12 residues in the CDR3. Germline values: CDR1 MNHEY, CDR2 SVGAGI. The CDR3 DNA sequence: TGTGCCAGCAAGGGACTGAACGGGGAGCTGTTTTTT. It specifies CASKGLNGELFF.

The CDR3, as DNA: TGTGCCAGTAGCCGCGGTGCGAGGGGAGGGGGCGATGGCTACACCTTC. This sequence encodes CASSRGARGGGDGYTF. The rearrangement links TRBV19 to TRBJ1-2, with 7 nucleotides matching TRBD1. Germline CDR1 reads LNHDA; CDR2 reads SQIVND (reference sequence). CDR3 size: 16 residues. J lost 6 bases, V lost 6 bases, and 16 bases had no gene match. Full variable domain (missing parts from reference TRBV19 and TRBJ1-2): DGGITQSPKYLFRKEGQNVTLSCEQNLNHDAMYWYRQDPGQGLRLIYYSQIVNDFQKGDIAEGYSVSREKKESFPLTVTSAQKNPTAFYLCASSRGARGGGDGYTFGSGTRLTVV.

The chain links TRBV9 to TRBJ2-1; either TRBD1 or TRBD2 may supply D (5 bases each). The V gene's germline CDR1 is SGDLS and CDR2 YYNGEE. The CDR3 loop spans 15 amino acids. The V end lost 3 bases, the J end lost 3 bases, and 13 bases lay between the germline ends. The CDR3 reads CASSDDGAGYNEQFF. CDR3 DNA sequence: TGTGCCAGCAGCGACGACGGGGCGGGCTACAATGAGCAGTTCTTC.

This clone was counted a single time. V and J are TRBV6-2 or TRBV6-3 and TRBJ2-5; 8 nucleotides agree with TRBD2. Trimming removed 4 bases from V and 0 bases from J; junction bases left unmatched: 10. Per the germline V gene, CDR1 is MNHEY and CDR2 is SVGEGT. The CDR3 sequence is 17 residues long. CDR3 DNA sequence: TGTGCCAGCAGTTCACGGGGGTTAGCGGGGCACCAAGAGACCCAGTACTTC. Translating it yields CASSSRGLAGHQETQYF.

The V and J genes are TRBV5-1 and TRBJ2-5, with a tentative D call TRBD2 (5 bases). Germline CDR1 reads SGHRS; CDR2 reads YFSETQ. V was shortened by 0 bases and J by 5 bases, with 14 bases between the two germline ends. There are 15 residues in the CDR3. The CDR3 sequence is CASSLGGNSEETQYF. DNA for the CDR3: TGCGCCAGCAGCTTGGGAGGTAATAGCGAGGAGACCCAGTACTTC.

This chain uses TRBV11-2 with TRBJ1-1, with D tentatively TRBD1 (6 bases). CDR3 length: 17 residues. CDR1 is SGHAT and CDR2 is FQNNGV in the germline V gene. Trimming pared 5 bases from V and 0 bases from J, leaving 19 bases between. This chain's CDR3 is CASSRDDRTNMNTEAFF. The CDR3 DNA reads as TGTGCCAGCAGCCGAGATGACAGGACAAACATGAACACTGAAGCTTTCTTT.

This chain connects TRBV24-1 to TRBJ1-5; D might be TRBD1 (5 bases). Germline lookup yields CDR1 KGHDR and CDR2 SFDVKD. V was clipped by 3 bases and J by 0 bases, with 11 bases between them. The CDR3 consists of 16 residues. The CDR3 sequence: CATSDRAQGSNQPQHF. The CDR3 DNA is TGTGCCACCAGTGATCGGGCCCAGGGTAGCAATCAGCCCCAGCATTTT.

This chain uses TRBV7-6 with TRBJ1-6, with a weak D call TRBD1 (6 bases). This CDR3 is 15 amino acids long. Trimming removed 4 bases from V and 6 bases from J, with 13 bases in between. Germline V CDR1 and CDR2: SGHVS, FNYEAQ. CDR3 sequence (DNA): TGTGCCAGCAGCTACAAACAGGGAACTAATTCACCCCTCCACTTT. Protein product: CASSYKQGTNSPLHF.

The chain carries TRBV7-2 and TRBJ2-5, with 11 positions matching TRBD2. CDR3 length equals 15 residues. In germline, CDR1 is SGHTA, CDR2 FQGNSA. The trim removed 1 base at V and 5 bases at J, leaving 3 bases unmatched. The CDR3 here is CASSLVSGGEETQYF. CDR3 sequence (DNA): TGTGCCAGCAGCTTAGTTAGCGGGGGGGAGGAGACCCAGTACTTC.

V gene TRBV11-1 combines with J gene TRBJ1-2; no reliable D call. This CDR3 comprises 13 residues. V lost 3 bases to trimming and J lost 8 bases, with 13 bases between them. Germline assignment: CDR1 SGHAT and CDR2 FQDESV (reference sequence). The CDR3 here is CASSFLGTDGYTF. The CDR3 nucleotides are TGTGCCAGCAGCTTCCTAGGAACGGACGGCTACACCTTC. Full variable domain (remainder filled in from reference TRBV11-1 and TRBJ1-2): EAEVAQSPRYKITEKSQAVAFWCDPISGHATLYWYRQILGQGPELLVQFQDESVVDDSQLPKDRFSAERLKGVDSTLKIQPAELGDSAMYLCASSFLGTDGYTFGSGTRLTVV.

The genes are TRBV28 and TRBJ1-2; 11 bases are a match to TRBD1. The CDR3 totals 14 residues. V was clipped by 6 bases and J by 5 bases; unmatched bases: 5. Germline V gene data show CDR1 as MDHEN and CDR2 as SYDVKM. CDR3 sequence reads: CASSRTGGLYGYTF. The CDR3 nucleotides are TGTGCCAGCAGCCGGACAGGGGGCCTTTATGGCTACACCTTC.

This chain joins TRBV10-3 and TRBJ2-4; TRBD1 aligns across 7 bases. J gave up 0 bases and V 4 bases, and 6 bases lay outside the gene matches. CDR1 is ENHRY, CDR2 SYGVKD, per germline. CDR3 length: 16 residues. The CDR3 DNA follows: TGTGCCATCAGTGGGGGGACAGACCTAGCCAAAAACATTCAGTACTTC. It is translated as CAISGGTDLAKNIQYF.

The V and J genes are TRBV25-1 and TRBJ2-7, with 8 bases matching TRBD1. Trimming at V came to 4 bases and at J to 2 bases, leaving 4 bases not matched to a gene. There are 14 residues in the CDR3. The germline V gene encodes CDR1 MGHDK and CDR2 SYGVNS. CDR3: CASSVQGATYEQYF. In DNA form, the CDR3 reads TGTGCCAGCAGTGTTCAGGGGGCGACCTACGAGCAGTACTTC.

This chain links TRBV19 with TRBJ1-5; D unresolved. Germline CDR1 reads LNHDA; CDR2 reads SQIVND (reference sequence). V lost 3 bases and J lost 3, with 12 bases in between. CDR3 length: 15 amino acids. CDR3 residues: CASSIRNYDNQPQHF. DNA for the CDR3: TGTGCCAGTAGTATTCGCAATTACGACAATCAGCCCCAGCATTTT.

This clone was observed once. The chain recombines TRBV24-1 with TRBJ1-5; weak D call: TRBD1 (6 bases). This CDR3 has 15 residues. V was cut by 4 bases and J by 5 bases, with 14 bases left in between. Germline values: CDR1 KGHDR, CDR2 SFDVKD. The CDR3 loop reads CATSDQDSPYQPQHF. The CDR3, as DNA: TGTGCCACCAGTGACCAGGACAGTCCTTATCAGCCCCAGCATTTT.

This clone appeared a single time. The chain carries TRBV5-6 and TRBJ1-1; D is unresolved. V was pared by 0 bases and J by 0 bases, with 6 bases between. Per germline, CDR1 SGHDT and CDR2 YYEEEE. The CDR3 is 14 amino acids. The CDR3 reads CASSLGGMNTEAFF. The CDR3 DNA is TGTGCCAGCAGCTTGGGTGGAATGAACACTGAAGCTTTCTTT.

The chain is built from TRBV6-2 or TRBV6-3 and TRBJ2-5, with D maybe TRBD2 (5 bases). Germline lookup yields CDR1 MNHEY and CDR2 SVGEGT. The V end was cut by 4 bases, the J end by 5 bases, with 17 bases between. This CDR3 is 15 amino acids long. Here the CDR3 reads CASSSAGFTGETQYF. Here the CDR3 DNA reads TGTGCCAGCAGTTCCGCCGGGTTCACGGGGGAGACCCAGTACTTC.

The chain carries TRBV5-1 and TRBJ2-5; 11 nucleotides match TRBD1. The CDR3 spans 14 residues. Germline loops: CDR1 SGHRS, CDR2 YFSETQ. V shed 4 bases and J 9 bases; nucleotides not matched to a gene: 8. CDR3 coding DNA: TGCGCCAGCAGCCTACGGACAGGGGGCGCTTCCCAGTACTTC. As protein: CASSLRTGGASQYF.

This clone has only a few counts. The chain recombines TRBV15 with TRBJ2-5; D ambiguous. This CDR3 spans 14 amino acids. Germline V CDR1 and CDR2: LNHNV, YYDKDF (reference sequence). Trimming pared 0 bases from V and 5 bases from J, leaving 10 bases between. The chain's CDR3 is CATSRDFVGETQYF. The CDR3 DNA is TGTGCCACCAGCAGAGATTTTGTAGGGGAGACCCAGTACTTC.

The chain uses TRBV21-1 and TRBJ1-3; TRBD1 reflects the table's D call only, with no check against the DNA. TRBV21-1 is marked as a pseudogene. The CDR3 is 15 residues long. CDR3 sequence (DNA): TGTGCCAGCACCGCGGGACAGGGGAAAGAAAACACCATATATTTT. Its translation: CASTAGQGKENTIYF.

The J gene is TRBJ2-7, the V gene TRBV7-9; perhaps D is TRBD1 or TRBD2 (5 bases each). V was clipped by 5 bases and J by 3 bases, with 17 bases between them. The V gene's germline CDR1 is SEHNR and CDR2 FQNEAQ (reference sequence). The CDR3 covers 15 residues. CDR3 sequence (DNA): TGTGCCAGCAGCCAACCCCAGGGACCCCTCTACGAGCAGTACTTC. Translation: CASSQPQGPLYEQYF. The whole variable domain, remainder taken from reference TRBV7-9 and TRBJ2-7, is DTGVSQNPRHKITKRGQNVTFRCDPISEHNRLYWYRQTLGQGPEFLTYFQNEAQLEKSRLLSDRFSAERPKGSFSTLEIQRTEQGDSAMYLCASSQPQGPLYEQYFGPGTRLTVT.

This clone was picked up one time. The rearrangement links TRBV15 to TRBJ1-5; 7 positions match TRBD1. This CDR3 has 17 residues. Germline CDR1 reads LNHNV; CDR2 reads YYDKDF (reference sequence). V shed 4 bases and J 0 bases; nucleotides not matched to a gene: 9. As DNA, the CDR3 is TGTGCCACCAGCAAAGAAGGGGGCGTCTATAGCAATCAGCCCCAGCATTTT. Translation: CATSKEGGVYSNQPQHF.

The chain joins TRBV5-1 to TRBJ1-2, with D possibly TRBD1 on 6 matching bases. Germline-derived CDR1 and CDR2 are SGHRS and YFSETQ. V was shortened by 2 bases and J by 7 bases, with 12 bases between the two germline ends. CDR3 length: 13 amino acids. CDR3 in DNA: TGCGCCAGCAGCTTCGAGGGGGGTATTGGCTACACCTTC. This gives the protein CASSFEGGIGYTF.